This passage covers 26 T cell receptor beta chains from one sample sequenced in a study of tumour-infiltrating T cells in Burkitt lymphoma. Using immunoSEQ multiplex PCR, the repertoire was profiled, and TCRdb retains in-frame clones only, with some absent. The sample lists several thousand clones; 10% to 15% were seen once. Input material: tumor tissue. These receptors all stem from a human donor with Burkitt lymphoma.

The gene calls are TRBV18 and TRBJ2-6; D not resolved. Germline assignment: CDR1 KGHSH and CDR2 LQKENI. Trimming stripped 6 bases from V and 1 base from J, with 16 bases between. The CDR3 is 17 residues long. The CDR3 nucleotides read TGTGCCAGCTCCCGCGGCGAAACTTCATCTGGGGCCAACGTCCTGACTTTC. Its protein product is CASSRGETSSGANVLTF.

The chain couples TRBV19 to TRBJ2-1; 13 bases match TRBD2. Germline V CDR1 and CDR2: LNHDA, SQIVND (reference sequence). The V gene end was trimmed by 3 bases and the J gene end by 7 bases; junction bases not matched to a gene: 3. The CDR3 has 15 amino acids. The CDR3 DNA reads as TGTGCCAGTAGTATTGGACTAGCGGGAGCAAATGAGCAGTTCTTC. Translation: CASSIGLAGANEQFF.

The genes are TRBV9 and TRBJ2-5; 11 bases agree with TRBD1. The J segment lost 5 bases and the V segment lost 2 bases, leaving 5 bases of the junction unmatched. CDR3 length: 15 residues. Germline assignment: CDR1 SGDLS and CDR2 YYNGEE. The CDR3 sequence: CASSVWTGGAETQYF. CDR3 coding DNA: TGTGCCAGCAGCGTTTGGACAGGGGGCGCGGAGACCCAGTACTTC.

The chain employs TRBV6-1 and TRBJ1-1; D is perhaps TRBD1 (5 bases). The V and J ends lost 7 bases and 2 bases respectively, with 14 bases between them. The germline V gene has CDR1 MNHNS and CDR2 SASEGT. This CDR3 region has 14 residues. The DNA for the CDR3 is TGTGCCAGCACCCGAAGGAGGGGAAACACTGAAGCTTTCTTT. Residues: CASTRRRGNTEAFF.

V gene TRBV5-1 combines with J gene TRBJ2-7; D is possibly TRBD2 (5 bases). This CDR3 has 13 amino acids. The V gene lost 0 bases and the J gene lost 4 bases, with 8 bases spanning the gap. The germline V gene has CDR1 SGHRS and CDR2 YFSETQ. The CDR3 coding sequence is TGCGCCAGCAGCTTGGCCGGGGAGTACGAGCAGTACTTC. Encoded protein: CASSLAGEYEQYF. The variable domain in full, completed from reference TRBV5-1 and TRBJ2-7, reads KAGVTQTPRYLIKTRGQQVTLSCSPISGHRSVSWYQQTPGQGLQFLFEYFSETQRNKGNFPGRFSGRQFSNSRSEMNVSTLELGDSALYLCASSLAGEYEQYFGPGTRLTVT.

V gene TRBV11-2 combines with J gene TRBJ2-2; 9 bases are a match to TRBD1. Germline loops: CDR1 SGHAT, CDR2 FQNNGV. V lost 6 bases, J lost 3 bases, and 5 bases stayed unmatched. The CDR3 runs to 15 residues. CDR3 protein: CASSGQGIHTGELFF. As DNA, the CDR3 is TGTGCCAGCAGTGGACAGGGGATTCACACCGGGGAGCTGTTTTTT.

The V gene is TRBV7-6, the J gene TRBJ1-2; TRBD1 might be the D (5 bases). The germline V gene has CDR1 SGHVS and CDR2 FNYEAQ. This CDR3 comprises 13 residues. The V end was cut by 3 bases, the J end by 3 bases, with 8 bases between. In nucleotides, the CDR3 is TGTGCCAGCAGCTTGGGGACGGACTATGGCTACACCTTC. Translated, it gives CASSLGTDYGYTF.

The J gene is TRBJ2-3, the V gene TRBV5-6; 10 bases are shared with TRBD1. V lost 4 bases, J lost 4 bases, and 9 bases stayed unmatched. Germline values: CDR1 SGHDT, CDR2 YYEEEE. There are 16 residues in the CDR3. CDR3 coding DNA: TGTGCCAGCAGCCCCCCGGGACAGGGGAAGGCAGATACGCAGTATTTT. Its translation: CASSPPGQGKADTQYF.

By sample fraction, this clone is medium-sized. The chain carries TRBV9 and TRBJ1-2; perhaps TRBD1 as D (5 bases). The CDR3 is 15 residues long. Germline V gene data show CDR1 as SGDLS and CDR2 as YYNGEE. The germline V and J ends were trimmed by 4 bases and 5 bases, with 18 bases remaining between them. Here the CDR3 reads CASSPQEQPRYGYTF. CDR3 coding DNA: TGTGCCAGCAGCCCACAGGAGCAGCCGAGATATGGCTACACCTTC.

This clone was seen more than once but under ten times. J is TRBJ2-3 and V is TRBV6-6; no firm D call. The CDR3 extends over 16 amino acids. V was shortened by 5 bases and J by 0 bases, with 15 bases between the two germline ends. CDR1 is MNHNY and CDR2 is SVGAGI in the germline V gene (reference sequence). The CDR3: CASSLVIIPSTDTQYF. The CDR3 nucleotides are TGTGCCAGCAGTCTCGTCATTATCCCGAGCACAGATACGCAGTATTTT.

The V call is TRBV28, the J call TRBJ2-2; 7 bases fit TRBD1. After removal of 6 bases from V and 0 bases from J, the junction contained 16 bases not matched to a gene. The length of the CDR3 is 19 residues. CDR1 is MDHEN, CDR2 SYDVKM, per germline. Here the CDR3 DNA reads TGTGCCAGCAGCTCCGGGACAGTCAGTAGGCTCGCGAACACCGGGGAGCTGTTTTTT. Translated, it gives CASSSGTVSRLANTGELFF.

This clone has only a few counts. The rearrangement links TRBV9 to TRBJ2-1, with D hard to call. Germline V CDR1 and CDR2: SGDLS, YYNGEE. V lost 0 bases and J 0 bases, leaving 7 bases between the germline ends. The CDR3 contains 15 residues. CDR3 sequence (DNA): TGTGCCAGCAGCGTAGGTTTGAGCTCCTACAATGAGCAGTTCTTC. It translates to CASSVGLSSYNEQFF.

This clone was counted between two and nine times. The V call is TRBV7-9, the J call TRBJ2-5; 8 positions agree with TRBD1. Trimming cost V 5 bases and J 4 bases; bases outside gene matches: 6. The length of the CDR3 is 14 residues. Per germline, CDR1 SEHNR and CDR2 FQNEAQ (reference sequence). The CDR3 is CASSRQGSSETQYF. The CDR3 nucleotides read TGTGCCAGCAGCCGACAGGGGTCGTCAGAGACCCAGTACTTC.

This chain uses TRBV4-1 with TRBJ1-5, with unresolved D. V was pared by 3 bases and J by 0 bases, with 12 bases between. Germline CDR1 and CDR2: MGHRA and YSYEKL. The CDR3 runs to 16 residues. As DNA, the CDR3 is TGCGCCAGCAGCCATGCCGATCGACCTAGCAATCAGCCCCAGCATTTT. Translated, it gives CASSHADRPSNQPQHF.

The chain recombines TRBV5-6 with TRBJ1-1; D unresolved. There are 14 residues in the CDR3. Trimming cost V 2 bases and J 1 base, with 9 bases left between them. Looked up from germline, CDR1 is SGHDT and CDR2 is YYEEEE. Here the CDR3 DNA reads TGTGCCAGCAGCTTTGGGGAATCGAACACTGAAGCTTTCTTT. Translating gives CASSFGESNTEAFF.

This clone was seen only a few times. The genes are TRBV19 and TRBJ1-1; possibly TRBD1 for D (6 bases). CDR1 is LNHDA and CDR2 is SQIVND in the germline V gene (reference sequence). V was clipped by 3 bases and J by 11 bases, with 16 bases between them. This CDR3 has 13 residues. The CDR3 is CASSMEPGVGAFF. In DNA form, the CDR3 reads TGTGCCAGTAGTATGGAGCCAGGGGTAGGCGCTTTCTTT.

The sample holds a few counts of this clone. The chain joins TRBV28 to TRBJ1-5; possibly TRBD1 for D (6 bases). Per the germline V gene, CDR1 is MDHEN and CDR2 is SYDVKM. CDR3 length: 21 residues. With 1 base removed from V and 3 bases from J, the gap between germline ends came to 28 bases. The CDR3 loop reads CASSLYRSGGTNRDYNQPQHF. The CDR3 DNA follows: TGTGCCAGCAGTTTATATAGGTCTGGAGGGACGAACAGGGACTACAATCAGCCCCAGCATTTT.

V is TRBV28 and J is TRBJ1-5; 11 bases are a match to TRBD1. The CDR3 spans 15 residues. Germline CDR1 reads MDHEN; CDR2 reads SYDVKM. J lost 5 bases, V lost 4 bases, and 4 bases had no gene match. CDR3 sequence: CASSSGTGGDQPQHF. CDR3 coding DNA: TGTGCCAGCAGTTCAGGGACAGGGGGGGATCAGCCCCAGCATTTT.

This clone has more than one count but fewer than ten. The chain uses TRBV7-9 and TRBJ2-5; TRBD2 might be the D (5 bases). Germline V gene data show CDR1 as SEHNR and CDR2 as FQNEAQ (reference sequence). The CDR3 is 14 residues long. Trimming stripped 5 bases from V and 1 base from J, with 11 bases between. CDR3 coding DNA: TGTGCCAGCAGCCCTGGACTGGTCCAAGAGACCCAGTACTTC. Translated: CASSPGLVQETQYF.

Only a few counts were recorded for this clone. This chain uses TRBV5-1 with TRBJ2-7, with a tentative D call TRBD1 (7 bases). The V and J ends lost 0 bases and 7 bases respectively, with 17 bases between them. CDR3 size: 15 residues. The germline gives CDR1 SGHRS, CDR2 YFSETQ. The CDR3 DNA sequence: TGCGCCAGCAGCTTGGCCCCAGGGGGGTTGGGAGAGCAGTACTTC. Translation gives CASSLAPGGLGEQYF. Combining the CDR3 with reference TRBV5-1 and TRBJ2-7 gives the whole variable domain KAGVTQTPRYLIKTRGQQVTLSCSPISGHRSVSWYQQTPGQGLQFLFEYFSETQRNKGNFPGRFSGRQFSNSRSEMNVSTLELGDSALYLCASSLAPGGLGEQYFGPGTRLTVT.

This clone was detected a few times. This chain uses TRBV7-8 with TRBJ2-1, with D perhaps TRBD2 (5 bases). CDR3 size: 17 residues. V lost 5 bases and J 3 bases, leaving 20 bases between the germline ends. CDR1 and CDR2 (germline): SGHVS, FQNEAQ. CDR3 protein: CASSPTGGPYNYNEQFF. CDR3 nucleotide sequence: TGTGCCAGCAGCCCGACGGGCGGGCCGTATAACTACAATGAGCAGTTCTTC.

The chain links TRBV7-3 to TRBJ1-1; D gene ambiguous. V gave up 2 bases and J gave up 0 bases, with 4 bases separating them. Germline V gene sequence: CDR1 SGHTA, CDR2 FQGTGA. The CDR3 contains 13 residues. The CDR3 spells CASSLDMNTEAFF. Here the CDR3 DNA reads TGTGCCAGCAGCTTAGACATGAACACTGAAGCTTTCTTT.

This clone was seen a handful of times. V usage is TRBV7-9 and J usage is TRBJ2-5; D not certain. V lost 5 bases and J 1 base, leaving 11 bases between the germline ends. CDR3 length equals 14 residues. Germline values: CDR1 SEHNR, CDR2 FQNEAQ (reference sequence). This CDR3 is CASSLGVVQETQYF. As DNA, the CDR3 is TGTGCCAGCAGCCTCGGAGTGGTCCAAGAGACCCAGTACTTC. Based on the CDR3 plus reference TRBV7-9 and TRBJ2-5, the full variable domain is DTGVSQNPRHKITKRGQNVTFRCDPISEHNRLYWYRQTLGQGPEFLTYFQNEAQLEKSRLLSDRFSAERPKGSFSTLEIQRTEQGDSAMYLCASSLGVVQETQYFGPGTRLLVL.

The rearrangement links TRBV7-2 to TRBJ1-2; D gene unclear. The ends were cut back, 2 bases at V and 4 bases at J, with 11 bases in the middle. The CDR3 extends over 14 amino acids. Germline lookup yields CDR1 SGHTA and CDR2 FQGNSA. The CDR3 DNA follows: TGTGCCAGCAGCTTAAATGGAGGAATCTATGGCTACACCTTC. Its translation: CASSLNGGIYGYTF.

The V call is TRBV27, the J call TRBJ2-1, with 8 bases that match TRBD2. This CDR3 spans 14 amino acids. The V gene end was trimmed by 6 bases and the J gene end by 2 bases; junction bases not matched to a gene: 3. CDR1 and CDR2 from the germline V gene are MNHEY and SMNVEV (reference sequence). The CDR3 region is CASSPAGAYNEQFF. The CDR3 DNA sequence: TGTGCCAGCAGCCCAGCGGGAGCCTACAATGAGCAGTTCTTC.

The CDR3 DNA is TGTGCCAGCAGTTTAGCCAGGGCTAACTATGGCTACACCTTC. Its protein is CASSLARANYGYTF. V and J are TRBV28 and TRBJ1-2; possible D gene TRBD1, 5 bases. The germline V gene has CDR1 MDHEN and CDR2 SYDVKM. The V and J ends lost 2 bases and 0 bases respectively, with 7 bases between them. The CDR3 sequence is 14 residues long.